This T cell receptor beta chain was identified during a study of regulatory T cells in long-lasting Graves disease. HTBI primers from iRepertoire and Arm-PCR of CDR3 regions yielded the TCR beta libraries. TCRdb recomputed calls from the multiplex PCR reads with MiXCR, one row per CDR3 protein. The table records roughly 400,000 distinct CDR3 sequences, roughly 20% of them present only once. This CDR3 comprises 16 residues. The J segment lost 5 bases and the V segment lost 0 bases, leaving 7 bases of the junction unmatched. The germline CDR1 and CDR2 sequences are GTSNPN and SVGIG (reference sequence). Time point denoted: persistent/refractory GD, antithyroid drugs over 5 years with positive TRAb. From RNA extracted from PBMCs, the TCR library was made. The study's findings and limits: Segments TRBV28, TRBJ1-2 and TRBJ2-5 showed preferential usage in persistent disease. Newly diagnosed patients had higher TCR diversity than persistent Graves' patients did.

This clonotype has only a few counts. Its antigen is still unknown. The receptor was isolated from a female donor with Graves disease. V and J are TRBV30 and TRBJ2-1; 10 nucleotides align to TRBD2. The source material was peripheral blood mononuclear cells (PBMCs), sampled when the disease was refractory, from a patient treated with antithyroid drugs. In DNA, the CDR3 is TGTGCCTGGAGTGTAAGGCCTAGCGGGAGCGACAATGAGCAGTTCTTC. It is translated as CAWSVRPSGSDNEQFF.